These 9 T cell receptor beta chains were sequenced from one sample in a study of T-cell reconstitution after alpha-beta-depleted transplantation in children. The authors prepared the TCRbeta library with unique molecular identifiers. Using its own MiXCR run on the PCR reads, TCRdb lists one record per CDR3 protein. The table lists 350,000 to 400,000 distinct CDR3 sequences, over 20% of them singletons. The sequenced sample was PBMCs from the stem cell graft donor, obtained from the stem cell graft. The receptors derive from a human donor who donated a stem cell graft to a child with acute myeloid leukemia.

The chain uses TRBV7-2 and TRBJ2-3; 11 positions match TRBD2. In germline, CDR1 is SGHTA, CDR2 FQGNSA. Trimming took 5 bases from V and 4 from J; bases not matched to a gene: 8. This CDR3 region has 16 residues. Written as DNA, the CDR3 is TGTGCCAGCAGCCTGGTAGCGGGAGGGCTGGCAGATACGCAGTATTTT. This sequence encodes CASSLVAGGLADTQYF. Using reference TRBV7-2 and TRBJ2-3 for the parts outside the CDR3, the full variable domain is GAGVSQSPSNKVTEKGKDVELRCDPISGHTALYWYRQSLGQGLEFLIYFQGNSAPDKSGLPSDRFSAERTGGSVSTLTIQRTQQEDSAVYLCASSLVAGGLADTQYFGPGTRLTVL.

This clonotype was detected only a few times. This chain joins TRBV29-1 and TRBJ2-7; D assignment may be TRBD1 or TRBD2 (5 bases each). Trimming cost V 2 bases and J 7 bases, with 21 bases left between them. In germline, CDR1 is SQVTM, CDR2 ANQGSEA. The CDR3 loop spans 15 amino acids. In nucleotides, the CDR3 is TGCAGCGTTGAACTGCGAGGACAAATATCGGGGGAGCAGTACTTC. It encodes CSVELRGQISGEQYF.

The chain employs TRBV4-3 and TRBJ2-3, with 8 bases that match TRBD2. V shed 3 bases, J shed 4 bases, and the junction held 3 bases outside the gene matches. The CDR3 consists of 14 residues. Germline values: CDR1 LGHNA, CDR2 YSLEER. The CDR3 loop is CASSQYSGADTQYF. Written as DNA, the CDR3 is TGCGCCAGCAGCCAGTATAGCGGGGCAGATACGCAGTATTTT.

The chain joins TRBV5-1 to TRBJ1-1; TRBD1 might be the D (5 bases). Between the trimmed V and J ends, which lost 3 bases and 1 base, there was a span of 16 bases. CDR3 length: 16 residues. Germline CDR1 reads SGHRS; CDR2 reads YFSETQ. Here the CDR3 DNA reads TGCGCCAGCAGCTCGGGGCCGGGCGGGACGAACACTGAAGCTTTCTTT. Translated, it gives CASSSGPGGTNTEAFF. The full variable domain, its missing parts supplied by reference TRBV5-1 and TRBJ1-1, is KAGVTQTPRYLIKTRGQQVTLSCSPISGHRSVSWYQQTPGQGLQFLFEYFSETQRNKGNFPGRFSGRQFSNSRSEMNVSTLELGDSALYLCASSSGPGGTNTEAFFGQGTRLTVV.

The chain employs TRBV10-3 and TRBJ1-1; TRBD1 matches at 9 bases. The V gene end was trimmed by 7 bases and the J gene end by 1 base; junction bases not matched to a gene: 4. The germline V gene encodes CDR1 ENHRY and CDR2 SYGVKD. The CDR3 consists of 14 residues. The CDR3 coding sequence is TGTGCCATCAAGGGGACAGGGCCGAACACTGAAGCTTTCTTT. Its protein is CAIKGTGPNTEAFF.

This clonotype was counted ten times or more. The rearrangement links TRBV29-1 to TRBJ2-1; TRBD2 matches at 8 bases. The V gene's germline CDR1 is SQVTM and CDR2 ANQGSEA. V was clipped by 7 bases and J by 1 base; unmatched bases: 9. CDR3 length: 15 amino acids. The CDR3: CSAGPQRGSYNEQFF. CDR3 nucleotides: TGCAGCGCTGGGCCGCAGCGGGGGTCCTACAATGAGCAGTTCTTC.

J is TRBJ2-5 and V is TRBV12-3 or TRBV12-4; TRBD2 is a possible D gene (6 bases). The CDR3 is 14 amino acids. With 1 base removed from V and 7 bases from J, the gap between germline ends came to 13 bases. The CDR3: CASSLGPSVRTQYF. CDR3 nucleotides: TGTGCCAGCAGTTTAGGGCCTAGCGTAAGGACCCAGTACTTC.

The V call is TRBV7-9, the J call TRBJ2-1; D unclear. V lost 5 bases and J lost 5, with 13 bases in between. Germline V gives CDR1 SEHNR, CDR2 FQNEAQ (reference sequence). The CDR3 runs to 14 residues. In nucleotides, the CDR3 is TGTGCCAGCAGCCCCCTAGGGCGTAACAATGAGCAGTTCTTC. Residues: CASSPLGRNNEQFF.

This chain links TRBV4-2 with TRBJ2-7; 7 bases line up with TRBD1. V lost 3 bases to trimming and J lost 4 bases; unmatched junction nucleotides: 9. Germline CDR1 and CDR2: LGHNA and YNFKEQ. The CDR3 has 15 amino acids. CDR3 amino acids: CASSHTGQRSYEQYF. CDR3 bases: TGTGCCAGCAGCCATACGGGACAGAGGTCTTACGAGCAGTACTTC.